These 13 T cell receptor beta chains share one sample of origin, sequenced in a study of post-analysis software for immune sequencing data. The antigens of these receptors remain unknown. Findings of the study overall: When patients were compared with controls, about five TRBV segments were more frequent, TRBV5-6, TRBV5-1 and TRBV20-1 among them.

TCR beta cDNA libraries included unique molecular identifiers. TCRdb re-called the PCR reads with MiXCR, one entry per CDR3 protein. This sample has 750,000 to 950,000 distinct CDR3 sequences, with under 70% found just once. The source material was blood. Source of these receptors: a girl aged 10 to 17 with multiple sclerosis.

This clonotype was recorded a few times. The chain employs TRBV7-9 and TRBJ2-7; tentative D call: TRBD2 (5 bases). Germline V lookup: CDR1 SEHNR, CDR2 FQNEAQ (reference sequence). Between the trimmed V and J ends, which lost 6 bases and 2 bases, there was a span of 14 bases. The CDR3 sequence is 14 residues long. The CDR3 region is CASRMGSGTYEQYF. In DNA, the CDR3 is TGTGCCAGCAGAATGGGCTCGGGGACCTACGAGCAGTACTTC. Full variable domain (outside the CDR3, taken from reference TRBV7-9 and TRBJ2-7): DTGVSQNPRHKITKRGQNVTFRCDPISEHNRLYWYRQTLGQGPEFLTYFQNEAQLEKSRLLSDRFSAERPKGSFSTLEIQRTEQGDSAMYLCASRMGSGTYEQYFGPGTRLTVT.

The chain couples TRBV6-1 to TRBJ1-2; D call uncertain. Germline loops: CDR1 MNHNS, CDR2 SASEGT. The V end was cut by 6 bases, the J end by 0 bases, with 26 bases between. The CDR3 is 19 residues long. CDR3 coding DNA: TGTGCCAGCAGCGCCTTGGGTAGAACCCCACCCAGTGCTAACTATGGCTACACCTTC. Its protein is CASSALGRTPPSANYGYTF.

This clonotype was observed a few times. V is TRBV3-1 and J is TRBJ1-2, with 9 bases aligning to TRBD1. The CDR3 extends over 14 amino acids. J lost 1 base, V lost 8 bases, and 5 bases had no gene match. Germline CDR1 LGHDT, CDR2 YNNKEL (reference sequence). The CDR3 nucleotides read TGTGCCAGCCGTGGGACAGGGCGTAACTATGGCTACACCTTC. It yields the protein CASRGTGRNYGYTF.

With regard to this clonotype: The germline gene is not matched at one end of the junction; a read error may be the cause. V gene TRBV2 combines with J gene TRBJ1-5, with D unresolved. The CDR3 runs to 13 residues. Per germline, CDR1 SNHLY and CDR2 FYNNEI. CDR3 region: CASTEDSNQPQHF. In nucleotides, the CDR3 is TGTGCTAGCACCGAGGATAGCAATCAGCCCCAGCATTTT.

This clonotype has just a few counts. This chain connects TRBV10-3 to TRBJ1-2, with D perhaps matching TRBD1 (6 bases). CDR1 and CDR2 from the germline V gene are ENHRY and SYGVKD. Trimming took off 2 bases at V and 5 bases at J, with 12 bases between the two ends. This CDR3 comprises 14 residues. Here the CDR3 DNA reads TGTGCCATCAGTGAGATAGGGGGAGGATATGGCTACACCTTC. It codes for CAISEIGGGYGYTF.

This clonotype showed up just a few times. A junction boundary mismatches the germline segment, possibly from a read error. The V and J genes are TRBV7-8 and TRBJ1-2, with D hard to call. CDR3 length equals 14 residues. The V gene's germline CDR1 is SGHVS and CDR2 FQNEAQ. DNA for the CDR3: TGTGCCGGCAGCTCCGCCAACCGGAGGGTCAGCTACACCTTC. Encoded protein: CAGSSANRRVSYTF.

The chain is built from TRBV7-9 and TRBJ2-2; D possibly uses TRBD1 or TRBD2 (6 bases each). CDR1 is SEHNR and CDR2 is FQNEAQ in the germline V gene (reference sequence). The CDR3 extends over 14 amino acids. Trimming took 0 bases from V and 6 from J, leaving 8 bases between them. Here the CDR3 reads CASSLAGGAGELFF. CDR3 coding DNA: TGTGCCAGCAGCTTAGCGGGGGGCGCCGGGGAGCTGTTTTTT.

This clonotype was seen a few times. The chain recombines TRBV4-2 with TRBJ2-3; 15 nucleotides align to TRBD2. CDR1 and CDR2 (germline): LGHNA, YNFKEQ. The CDR3 has 18 residues. V lost 4 bases, J lost 4 bases, and 9 bases stayed unmatched. DNA of the CDR3: TGTGCCAGCAGCCCGGCGGGACTAGCGGGGGGCGGCGCAGATACGCAGTATTTT. This gives the protein CASSPAGLAGGGADTQYF.

This clonotype was observed a handful of times. The chain has TRBV12-3 or TRBV12-4 and TRBJ2-5; TRBD2 matches at 13 bases. Unmatched junction bases numbered 8, after V lost 5 bases and J lost 5 bases. The CDR3 totals 16 residues. The CDR3 bases are TGTGCCAGCAGTAGGGGACTAGCGGGGCAACGGGAGACCCAGTACTTC. It translates to CASSRGLAGQRETQYF.

The sample holds a few counts of this clonotype. This chain connects TRBV29-1 to TRBJ2-5; the D gene is possibly TRBD1 (5 bases). The CDR3 spans 17 residues. The germline gives CDR1 SQVTM, CDR2 ANQGSEA. With 8 bases removed from V and 0 bases from J, the gap between germline ends came to 25 bases. The CDR3 region is CSYETVNRGKYQETQYF. CDR3 sequence (DNA): TGCAGCTACGAGACAGTGAATCGAGGAAAGTACCAAGAGACCCAGTACTTC.

CDR3 region: CASSLEGTGIPAGGYTF. CDR3 bases: TGTGCCAGCAGCTTAGAAGGGACAGGGATCCCTGCTGGGGGCTACACCTTC. The gene calls are TRBV7-8 and TRBJ1-2, with 9 positions matching TRBD1. Losses at the gene ends were 1 base for V and 8 bases for J; bases not matched to a gene: 14. Germline V gene data show CDR1 as SGHVS and CDR2 as FQNEAQ. This CDR3 comprises 17 residues. The variable domain in full, completed from reference TRBV7-8 and TRBJ1-2, reads GAGVSQSPRYKVAKRGQDVALRCDPISGHVSLFWYQQALGQGPEFLTYFQNEAQLDKSGLPSDRFFAERPEGSVSTLKIQRTQQEDSAVYLCASSLEGTGIPAGGYTFGSGTRLTVV.

In regard to this clonotype: Compared with germline, one end of the junction differs, possibly owing to a read error. This chain connects TRBV5-5 to TRBJ2-1; the D gene is possibly TRBD1 (7 bases). The CDR3 runs 14 residues. From germline, CDR1 is SGHKS and CDR2 YYEKEE (reference sequence). The DNA of the CDR3 is TGTGCCGGCAGCCGAGCAGGGGGGTACAATGAGCAGTTCTTC. As protein: CAGSRAGGYNEQFF.

The CDR3 DNA follows: TGCGCCAGCAGCTTGGCCACAGGGCTGAGCTCCTACAATGAGCAGTTCTTC. This encodes CASSLATGLSSYNEQFF. The chain employs TRBV5-1 and TRBJ2-1, with D perhaps matching TRBD1 (6 bases). V gave up 0 bases and J gave up 0 bases, with 13 bases separating them. The CDR3 is 17 residues long. Germline V lookup: CDR1 SGHRS, CDR2 YFSETQ.